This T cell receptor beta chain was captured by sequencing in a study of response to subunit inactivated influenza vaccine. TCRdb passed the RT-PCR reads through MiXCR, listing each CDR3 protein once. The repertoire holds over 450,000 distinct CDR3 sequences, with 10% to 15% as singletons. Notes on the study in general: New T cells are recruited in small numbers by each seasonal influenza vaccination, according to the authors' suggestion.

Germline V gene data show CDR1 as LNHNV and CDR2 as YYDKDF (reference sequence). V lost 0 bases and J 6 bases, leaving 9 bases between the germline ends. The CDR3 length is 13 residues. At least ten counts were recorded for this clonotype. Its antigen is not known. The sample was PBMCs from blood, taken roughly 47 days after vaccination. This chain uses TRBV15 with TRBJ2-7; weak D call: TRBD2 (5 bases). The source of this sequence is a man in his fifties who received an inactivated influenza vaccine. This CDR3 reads CATSRDPGSEQYF. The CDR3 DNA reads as TGTGCCACCAGCAGAGATCCGGGGTCCGAGCAGTACTTC.